This TCR beta chain was observed in a study of T cells in tuberculosis. The study's findings and limits: Smaller distances to GMM-specific TCRs suggested their expansion in active tuberculosis.

V gave up 0 bases and J gave up 7 bases; unmatched junction bases: 11. Germline CDR1 reads LGHNA; CDR2 reads YSLEER. The CDR3 spans 17 residues. This clone was recorded once. Its target is not known. The data were produced by immunoSEQ multiplex PCR, yet TCRdb's version contains in-frame clones alone and is incomplete. The sample lists 35,000 to 40,000 clones, 90% to 95% occurring once. This TCR was recovered from a donor aged 10 to 29 with latent tuberculosis or without tuberculosis infection. Some clones in this sample may be carry-over from other donors' samples. The chain is built from TRBV4-3 and TRBJ2-3; 9 nucleotides line up with TRBD2. Sequenced input: PBMCs. Written as DNA, the CDR3 is TGCGCCAGCAGCCAAGATGTTCGCGGGGGGGGAGTATATACGCAGTATTTT. Translating gives CASSQDVRGGGVYTQYF.